This T cell receptor (beta chain) comes out of a study of cytomegalovirus exposure and HLA in healthy donors. Points from the study as a whole: The authors later found TCR association rates varying by HLA locus, with DRB1 most and HLA-C fewest. Cytomegalovirus-associated TCR beta chains were listed, numbering under 200.

The germline V gene has CDR1 MNHEY and CDR2 SMNVEV (reference sequence). This CDR3 contains 15 residues. V trimming: 2 bases; J trimming: 4 bases; junction bases outside the gene matches: 4. Details on this clone: Its target is unknown.

Both 60 Vbeta primers and 13 Jbeta primers went into the PCR. How the authors handled the data: Later analysis identified tens of millions of unique TCR beta chains, some 10 million shared. This table comes from immunoSEQ multiplex PCR, and its TCRdb copy is limited to in-frame clones, with some not included. Clonal size and the V and J genes are those of that table, whereas D and trimming came from the DNA. The data show about 120,000 clones, with about 80% seen just once and about 1.5% held by the top ten. The sequencing sample was made of PBMCs. This receptor was taken from a woman between 18 and 30 years old in good health and CMV-seronegative. This sequence joins TRBV27 and TRBJ2-1; 8 bases match TRBD1. The CDR3 nucleotides read TGTGCCAGCAGTTTACAGGGGGCTTTTTACAATGAGCAGTTCTTC. Protein: CASSLQGAFYNEQFF.